The rows below give T cell receptor beta chains drawn from one sample of a study of control samples from healthy donors and cancer patients. This table comes from immunoSEQ multiplex PCR, and its TCRdb copy is limited to in-frame clones, with some not included. The repertoire includes approximately 70,000 clones, 84% of them detected once, and about 15% sits in the top ten. Sequencing was carried out using blood. These receptors originate from a man between 45 and 60 years old in good health. Both conserved end residues are part of each CDR3. Fields, in order: V gene, clone size, J gene, D gene, CDR3 DNA, CDR3 protein. The D gene is left open where the match is weak. Clone size appears in some rows only: once, few, many, or a class for an expanded clone.

V: TRBV24-1
size: NA
J: TRBJ2-1
D: TRBD1
DNA: TGTGCCACCAGTGATTCCGGACAGGGGGCTTGGTCCTACAATGAGCAGTTCTTC
CDR3: CATSDSGQGAWSYNEQFF

V: TRBV11-3
size: NA
J: TRBJ2-7
D: NA
DNA: TGTGCCAGCAGCTTAGACGGGACGGGGTACGAGCAGTACTTC
CDR3: CASSLDGTGYEQYF

V: TRBV7-9
size: NA
J: TRBJ2-1
D: NA
DNA: TGTGCCAGCAGCCCCCAGCGCAATGAGCAGTTCTTC
CDR3: CASSPQRNEQFF

V: TRBV19
size: once
J: TRBJ2-7
D: TRBD2
DNA: TGTGCCAGTAAGGGGCGGGAGTTGGACGAGCAGTACTTC
CDR3: CASKGRELDEQYF

V: TRBV18
size: NA
J: TRBJ1-2
D: NA
DNA: TGTGCCAGCTCACCGGCAGCTAACTATGGCTACACCTTC
CDR3: CASSPAANYGYTF

V: TRBV18
size: NA
J: TRBJ1-6
D: TRBD1
DNA: TGTGCCAGCTCCGTGGGACAGGGGGTAGTGGGATCACCCCTCCACTTT
CDR3: CASSVGQGVVGSPLHF

V: TRBV4-3
size: NA
J: TRBJ1-2
D: NA
DNA: TGCGCCAGCAGCCAAGAATCGAAGGGTGAGAACACCTTC
CDR3: CASSQESKGENTF

V: TRBV24-1
size: NA
J: TRBJ2-3
D: NA
DNA: TGTGCCACCAGGAAAAGAGATACGCAGTATTTT
CDR3: CATRKRDTQYF

V: TRBV9
size: NA
J: TRBJ1-4
D: NA
DNA: TGTGCCAGCAGCATGGCGGGGGGTCGCGCTGAAAAACTGTTTTTT
CDR3: CASSMAGGRAEKLFF

V: TRBV5-1
size: NA
J: TRBJ2-7
D: TRBD2
DNA: TGCGCCAGCAGCTTGGGGGCCGGGGGGAGCTCCTACGAGCAGTACTTC
CDR3: CASSLGAGGSSYEQYF

V: TRBV6-1
size: once
J: TRBJ2-7
D: NA
DNA: TGTGCCAGCAGTGAAGGCGGCTTGGACAGCTACGAGCAGTACTTC
CDR3: CASSEGGLDSYEQYF

V: TRBV5-8
size: NA
J: TRBJ2-7
D: TRBD2
DNA: TGTGCCAGCAGCCCACTTCGGGGGAGGGCCACCTACGAGCAGTACTTC
CDR3: CASSPLRGRATYEQYF

V: TRBV3-1/TRBV3-2
size: NA
J: TRBJ2-2
D: NA
DNA: TGTGCCAGCAGCCAAGCCACCCGTGGTTTAGGGTACACCGGGGAGCTGTTTTTT
CDR3: CASSQATRGLGYTGELFF

V: TRBV19
size: NA
J: TRBJ1-5
D: NA
DNA: TGTGCCAGTAGTGGGCTTAATCAGCCCCAGCATTTT
CDR3: CASSGLNQPQHF

V: TRBV7-2
size: NA
J: TRBJ2-4
D: TRBD1
DNA: TGTGCCAGCAGCTCCCGACAGGGGGCGCTCCAAAACATTCAGTACTTC
CDR3: CASSSRQGALQNIQYF

V: TRBV7-8
size: NA
J: TRBJ2-3
D: TRBD2
DNA: TGTGCCAGCAGAATTGGGCGATTGGGTGAGCGGGGAATACTGGATACGCAGTATTTT
CDR3: CASRIGRLGERGILDTQYF

V: TRBV6-1
size: NA
J: TRBJ1-5
D: TRBD1
DNA: TGTGCCAGCAGTGAACTGGAGACAGGGGATCAGCCCCAGCATTTT
CDR3: CASSELETGDQPQHF

V: TRBV7-2
size: few
J: TRBJ2-3
D: NA
DNA: TGTGCCAGCAGCTTTCGGGCTAGCACAGATACGCAGTATTTT
CDR3: CASSFRASTDTQYF

V: TRBV30
size: NA
J: TRBJ1-6
D: NA
DNA: TGTGCCTGGAGGCGGCAGGGAAATTCACCCCTCCACTTT
CDR3: CAWRRQGNSPLHF

V: TRBV29-1
size: NA
J: TRBJ2-2
D: NA
DNA: TGCAGCGCCGCCCGGGACACAAACACCGGGGAGCTGTTTTTT
CDR3: CSAARDTNTGELFF

V: TRBV29-1
size: NA
J: TRBJ1-2
D: NA
DNA: TGCAGCGTTCATTCTTTCATCTATGGCTACACCTTC
CDR3: CSVHSFIYGYTF

V: TRBV10-3
size: NA
J: TRBJ2-1
D: NA
DNA: TGTGCCATCAGAGGGGGAAATGAGCAGTTCTTC
CDR3: CAIRGGNEQFF

V: TRBV7-8
size: NA
J: TRBJ2-1
D: NA
DNA: TGTGCCAGCAGCTTAGCCCAGCAGAACGAGCAGTTCTTC
CDR3: CASSLAQQNEQFF

V: TRBV6-1
size: once
J: TRBJ2-5
D: NA
DNA: TGTGCCAGCAGTGAGGGATTAACCGCACGCTTCGCTCAAGAGACCCAGTACTTC
CDR3: CASSEGLTARFAQETQYF

V: TRBV24-1
size: once
J: TRBJ2-3
D: NA
DNA: TGTGCCACCAGTGATTTACACCCTACGGGGGATACGCAGTATTTT
CDR3: CATSDLHPTGDTQYF

V: TRBV19
size: NA
J: TRBJ1-5
D: NA
DNA: TGTGCCAGTAGTCCACAAGGGGGCAATCAGCCCCAGCATTTT
CDR3: CASSPQGGNQPQHF

V: TRBV28
size: NA
J: TRBJ1-5
D: NA
DNA: TGTGCCAGCAGTTTATCCTCAGGGTTGGGGTCGATTGATCAGCCCCAGCATTTT
CDR3: CASSLSSGLGSIDQPQHF

V: TRBV5-1
size: NA
J: TRBJ2-5
D: NA
DNA: TGCGCCAGCAGCCCTAGGGAACCCCAAGAGACCCAGTACTTC
CDR3: CASSPREPQETQYF

V: TRBV5-4
size: few
J: TRBJ2-1
D: NA
DNA: TGTGCCAGCAAAACAGGCCAGGCGCCGCCGTCCGCCTACAATGAGCAGTTCTTC
CDR3: CASKTGQAPPSAYNEQFF

V: TRBV28
size: NA
J: TRBJ2-1
D: TRBD2
DNA: TGTGCCAGCAGTCCGGGGACTAGCGGGATTAGCTCCTACAATGAGCAGTTCTTC
CDR3: CASSPGTSGISSYNEQFF

V: TRBV7-9
size: NA
J: TRBJ2-7
D: NA
DNA: TGTGCCAGCAGCGCCACTAGCCAGTACGAGCAGTACTTC
CDR3: CASSATSQYEQYF

V: TRBV18
size: NA
J: TRBJ2-2
D: NA
DNA: TGTGCCAGCTTTTGGGGCGGAGCCCACGGGGAGCTGTTTTTT
CDR3: CASFWGGAHGELFF

V: TRBV4-2
size: once
J: TRBJ1-5
D: NA
DNA: TGTGCCAGCAGCCACGAAAATAGCAATCAGCCCCAGCATTTT
CDR3: CASSHENSNQPQHF

V: TRBV6-6
size: once
J: TRBJ1-2
D: NA
DNA: TGTGCCAGCAGTTACTCGACCAGGGACTATGGCTACACCTTC
CDR3: CASSYSTRDYGYTF

V: TRBV6-6
size: NA
J: TRBJ1-5
D: TRBD1
DNA: TGTGCCAGCAGTTACTCGGGACAGGGGAAGAATCAGCCCCAGCATTTT
CDR3: CASSYSGQGKNQPQHF

V: TRBV29-1
size: NA
J: TRBJ2-1
D: TRBD2
DNA: TGCAGCGGGGCCCCGGGACTAGCGGGACGAGGCAATGAGCAGTTCTTC
CDR3: CSGAPGLAGRGNEQFF

V: TRBV5-4
size: NA
J: TRBJ2-1
D: NA
DNA: TGTGCCAGCAGCTCCCAAAACCCCGCCGATGAGCAGTTCTTC
CDR3: CASSSQNPADEQFF

V: TRBV5-4
size: once
J: TRBJ2-1
D: NA
DNA: TGTGCCAGCAGCTTGATATATCGGGACAATGAGCAGTTCTTC
CDR3: CASSLIYRDNEQFF

V: TRBV28
size: NA
J: TRBJ1-2
D: NA
DNA: TGTGCCAGCACCCCTTTCGACAACTATGGCTACACCTTC
CDR3: CASTPFDNYGYTF

V: TRBV5-4
size: few
J: TRBJ2-5
D: TRBD1
DNA: TGTGCCAGCAGCAAGACGACAGGGGGCGGGGAGACCCAGTACTTC
CDR3: CASSKTTGGGETQYF

V: TRBV19
size: NA
J: TRBJ2-5
D: NA
DNA: TGTGCCACCAGACGGGGGCTCGGAGAGACCCAGTACTTC
CDR3: CATRRGLGETQYF

V: TRBV6-1
size: NA
J: TRBJ2-2
D: NA
DNA: TGTGCCAGCAGTGAAATGGGGGGCGTCGGGGAGCTGTTTTTT
CDR3: CASSEMGGVGELFF

V: TRBV21-1
size: few
J: TRBJ2-7
D: NA
DNA: TGTGCCAGCAGTCCCGGGACAGGGGTTTGCGAGCAGTACTTC
CDR3: CASSPGTGVCEQYF

V: TRBV11-3
size: NA
J: TRBJ2-1
D: NA
DNA: TGTGCCAGCAGCTCACAGGACAATGAGCAGTTCTTC
CDR3: CASSSQDNEQFF

V: TRBV5-4
size: once
J: TRBJ2-1
D: TRBD2
DNA: TGTGCCAGCAGCTTGAGGGGGGCGGGGATCGCCTTACTAGCGGGAGGGTACATCTTC
CDR3: CASSLRGAGIALLAGGYIF

V: TRBV18
size: NA
J: TRBJ2-1
D: TRBD1
DNA: TGTGCCAGCTCCCGACAGGGGGTACACAATGAGCAGTTCTTC
CDR3: CASSRQGVHNEQFF

V: TRBV23-1
size: NA
J: TRBJ2-1
D: TRBD2
DNA: TGCGCCAGCGAAAAGTGGACTAGCGAAAGGTGTGGACCGTACAATGAGCAGTTCTTC
CDR3: CASEKWTSERCGPYNEQFF

V: TRBV19
size: NA
J: TRBJ1-5
D: TRBD1
DNA: TGTGCCACCTCCCCTGAACCGGGACAGATGAATCAGCCCCAGCATTTT
CDR3: CATSPEPGQMNQPQHF

V: TRBV19
size: NA
J: TRBJ1-2
D: NA
DNA: TGTGCCAGTAGTAGAGAGAAACTATCTTTATATGGCTACACCTTC
CDR3: CASSREKLSLYGYTF

V: TRBV6-5
size: NA
J: TRBJ2-3
D: TRBD1
DNA: TGTGCCAGCAAACGCGCCAGGGGGCGTTCAGATACGCAGTATTTT
CDR3: CASKRARGRSDTQYF